A single sample is the source of the 23 T cell receptor beta chains below, sequenced in a study of cytomegalovirus exposure and HLA in healthy donors. The PCR was carried out with 60 Vbeta primers and 13 Jbeta primers. The assay was immunoSEQ multiplex PCR, and TCRdb's table has in-frame clones only and misses some. The sample comprises fewer than 180,000 clones, approximately 79% of which are singletons, and around 6.5% rests with the top ten. The specimen sequenced was PBMCs. All receptors come from a man aged 50-60 years in good health and CMV-seropositive.

V usage is TRBV27 and J usage is TRBJ2-7; 11 nucleotides agree with TRBD2. Losses at the gene ends were 0 bases for V and 3 bases for J; bases not matched to a gene: 7. Germline CDR1 MNHEY, CDR2 SMNVEV (reference sequence). The CDR3 sequence is 17 residues long. CDR3 sequence reads: CASSLSPRLAGNYEQYF. The CDR3 region has the DNA TGTGCCAGCAGTTTATCCCCACGACTAGCGGGAAACTACGAGCAGTACTTC.

This sequence joins TRBV6-5 and TRBJ2-2; no reliable D call. Germline V gives CDR1 MNHEY, CDR2 SVGAGI. The CDR3 runs 12 residues. Trimming took 4 bases from V and 5 from J, leaving 5 bases between them. DNA of the CDR3: TGTGCCAGCAGTTCGAGGACCGGGGAGCTGTTTTTT. Its protein is CASSSRTGELFF.

The gene calls are TRBV21-1 and TRBJ2-7; TRBD1 is the table's D call, not checked against the DNA. TRBV21-1 constitutes a pseudogene. The CDR3 totals 19 residues. The CDR3 sequence is CASSKRGELDWDSSYEQYF. CDR3 nucleotides: TGTGCCAGCAGCAAAAGGGGGGAGCTAGACTGGGACAGCTCCTACGAGCAGTACTTC.

The gene calls are TRBV6-1 and TRBJ1-2; weak D call: TRBD1 (6 bases). Germline V gene lookup returns CDR1 MNHNS and CDR2 SASEGT. Deletions cut 4 bases from V and 0 bases from J, with 15 bases between. The CDR3 spans 16 residues. CDR3 bases: TGTGCCAGCAGTGGCTCAGGGGCCTCGGCTAACTATGGCTACACCTTC. Its protein product is CASSGSGASANYGYTF.

This chain connects TRBV4-1 to TRBJ2-7; 8 positions agree with TRBD1. The CDR3 length is 16 residues. Germline V gene sequence: CDR1 MGHRA, CDR2 YSYEKL. V lost 0 bases and J lost 0; bases outside the gene matches: 4. CDR3 residues: CASSQERDRLSYEQYF. The CDR3 DNA sequence: TGCGCCAGCAGCCAAGAAAGGGACAGGCTCTCCTACGAGCAGTACTTC.

This chain links TRBV6-5 with TRBJ2-7; 9 positions agree with TRBD2. Trimming at V came to 2 bases and at J to 4 bases, leaving 9 bases not matched to a gene. CDR1 is MNHEY, CDR2 SVGAGI, per germline. CDR3 length: 16 residues. The CDR3 coding sequence is TGTGCCAGCAGTTACAAGCGGGAGGTCCCTAGGTACGAGCAGTACTTC. The encoded protein is CASSYKREVPRYEQYF.

V is TRBV6-6 and J is TRBJ2-7; unclear D gene. The CDR3 has 12 amino acids. The germline V gene has CDR1 MNHNY and CDR2 SVGAGI (reference sequence). V gave up 4 bases and J gave up 3 bases, with 7 bases separating them. CDR3 in DNA: TGTGCCAGCAGTTCTACTGACTACGAGCAGTACTTC. Translated, it gives CASSSTDYEQYF.

The chain recombines TRBV6-1 with TRBJ2-5; 8 nucleotides agree with TRBD1. With V trimmed by 5 bases and J by 5 bases, 4 bases remained unmatched. This CDR3 region has 13 residues. CDR1 and CDR2 (germline): MNHNS, SASEGT. CDR3 coding DNA: TGTGCCAGCAGTTGGACAGGGCTGGAGACCCAGTACTTC. The encoded protein is CASSWTGLETQYF.

The genes are TRBV9 and TRBJ2-2; D gene ambiguous. The CDR3 totals 16 residues. The germline V and J ends were trimmed by 2 bases and 5 bases, with 16 bases remaining between them. CDR1 is SGDLS, CDR2 YYNGEE, per germline. CDR3 amino acids: CASSVQRFSVTGELFF. The CDR3 region has the DNA TGTGCCAGCAGCGTCCAAAGATTCAGTGTAACCGGGGAGCTGTTTTTT.

The chain is built from TRBV7-2 and TRBJ2-7; 9 nucleotides align to TRBD2. With 0 bases clipped from V and 3 bases from J, the junction kept 12 bases outside the gene matches. From germline, CDR1 is SGHTA and CDR2 FQGNSA. The CDR3 is 18 residues long. The CDR3 coding sequence is TGTGCCAGCAGCTTAGCCGCTAGCGGGGATTCCGCCGGCTACGAGCAGTACTTC. Its protein is CASSLAASGDSAGYEQYF.

This clone was counted a few times. V gene TRBV9 combines with J gene TRBJ2-7; D remains unclear. V dropped 0 bases and J dropped 2 bases, with 6 bases sitting between them. This CDR3 contains 13 residues. Germline CDR1 and CDR2: SGDLS and YYNGEE. The CDR3 coding sequence is TGTGCCAGCAGCGTAGCCGACACCTACGAGCAGTACTTC. Its translation: CASSVADTYEQYF.

The gene calls are TRBV2 and TRBJ2-5, with D hard to call. Germline V gene sequence: CDR1 SNHLY, CDR2 FYNNEI. The CDR3 consists of 13 residues. V was pared by 3 bases and J by 2 bases, with 7 bases between. The DNA of the CDR3 is TGTGCCAGCAGTGAGGTCAGGCAAGAGACCCAGTACTTC. Amino acid sequence: CASSEVRQETQYF.

V is TRBV7-8 and J is TRBJ1-1, with 12 bases that match TRBD1. CDR3 length equals 15 residues. CDR1 SGHVS and CDR2 FQNEAQ come from the germline V gene. V lost 3 bases to trimming and J lost 3 bases; unmatched junction nucleotides: 2. CDR3 sequence: CASSLGQGAHTEAFF. The CDR3 region has the DNA TGTGCCAGCAGCTTGGGACAGGGGGCGCACACTGAAGCTTTCTTT.

This clone was detected once. The V and J genes are TRBV28 and TRBJ2-5; TRBD2 is a possible D gene (6 bases). V gave up 7 bases and J gave up 11 bases, with 17 bases separating them. From germline, CDR1 is MDHEN and CDR2 SYDVKM. The CDR3 runs 12 residues. This CDR3 reads CASTLRGWEQYF. DNA for the CDR3: TGTGCCAGCACCCTCCGGGGGTGGGAGCAGTACTTC.

The CDR3 sequence: CASSEGLAGVETQYF. The CDR3 bases are TGCGCCAGCAGCGAGGGACTAGCGGGAGTGGAGACCCAGTACTTC. The rearrangement uses TRBV5-1 and TRBJ2-5, with 14 bases fitting TRBD2. CDR1 is SGHRS, CDR2 YFSETQ, per germline. J was trimmed by 5 bases and V by 4 bases; bases with no gene match: 4. The CDR3 sequence is 15 residues long.

The chain carries TRBV30 and TRBJ2-7, with D perhaps matching TRBD2 (6 bases). Germline V gene lookup returns CDR1 GTSNPN and CDR2 SVGIG (reference sequence). The CDR3 contains 12 residues. V was clipped by 3 bases and J by 6 bases, with 12 bases between them. CDR3 region: CAWRVPGVEQYF. DNA of the CDR3: TGTGCCTGGAGAGTCCCGGGGGTCGAGCAGTACTTC.

This rearrangement joins TRBV18 to TRBJ2-3; D uncertain. The CDR3 has 14 residues. Trimming removed 2 bases at V and 1 base at J, with 7 bases between. Germline CDR1 reads KGHSH; CDR2 reads LQKENI. The CDR3 nucleotides are TGTGCCAGCTCACCAGGAACAGGCACAGATACGCAGTATTTT. Translating it yields CASSPGTGTDTQYF. Full variable domain (rest looked up from reference TRBV18 and TRBJ2-3): NAGVMQNPRHLVRRRGQEARLRCSPMKGHSHVYWYRQLPEEGLKFMVYLQKENIIDESGMPKERFSAEFPKEGPSILRIQQVVRGDSAAYFCASSPGTGTDTQYFGPGTRLTVL.

This chain uses TRBV29-1 with TRBJ2-3; the match to TRBD2 covers 9 bases. CDR3 length: 15 residues. V lost 6 bases to trimming and J lost 2 bases; unmatched junction nucleotides: 9. Germline V CDR1 and CDR2: SQVTM, ANQGSEA. CDR3 protein: CSVKGSGGYTDTQYF. In DNA, the CDR3 is TGCAGCGTGAAAGGTAGCGGGGGCTACACAGATACGCAGTATTTT.

The chain is built from TRBV18 and TRBJ2-7; 7 bases fit TRBD2. Germline CDR1 is KGHSH and CDR2 is LQKENI. The junction had 7 bases not matched to a gene; V was cut back by 6 bases and J by 5 bases. The CDR3 runs to 13 residues. The CDR3 reads CASSAGVRDEQYF. CDR3 DNA sequence: TGTGCCAGCTCCGCGGGGGTGAGAGACGAGCAGTACTTC.

J is TRBJ1-1 and V is TRBV5-4; TRBD1 might be the D (6 bases). The CDR3 contains 13 residues. The V end lost 4 bases, the J end lost 5 bases, and 12 bases lay between the germline ends. Germline V gene lookup returns CDR1 SGHNT and CDR2 YYREEE (reference sequence). The CDR3 is CASSVTGPTEAFF. The CDR3 nucleotides are TGTGCCAGCAGCGTTACAGGGCCAACTGAAGCTTTCTTT.

This chain connects TRBV6-5 to TRBJ2-2, with 7 bases matching TRBD1. The CDR3 length is 15 residues. From germline, CDR1 is MNHEY and CDR2 SVGAGI. V gave up 6 bases and J gave up 4 bases; unmatched junction bases: 8. This CDR3 is CASSPGAGGTGELFF. CDR3 in DNA: TGTGCCAGCAGCCCCGGGGCAGGGGGCACCGGGGAGCTGTTTTTT.

The gene calls are TRBV7-2 and TRBJ2-7, with D perhaps matching TRBD2 (5 bases). V shed 5 bases and J shed 7 bases, with 15 bases lying between them. The germline V gene encodes CDR1 SGHTA and CDR2 FQGNSA. This CDR3 region has 13 residues. CDR3 residues: CASSRAVPAEQYF. The CDR3 DNA reads TGTGCCAGCAGCCGAGCGGTACCGGCGGAGCAGTACTTC.

V gene TRBV28 combines with J gene TRBJ2-7, with a tentative D call TRBD1 (6 bases). CDR1 is MDHEN, CDR2 SYDVKM, per germline. Between the trimmed V and J ends, which lost 5 bases and 1 base, there was a span of 9 bases. The CDR3 contains 13 residues. CDR3 bases: TGTGCCAGCAGTCCTGACAGGTCCTACGAGCAGTACTTC. Its protein product is CASSPDRSYEQYF.